The clone carrying this T cell receptor (beta chain) showed up many times. The antigen remains unidentified. Reverse transcription of all isolated RNA meant that expressed TCRB transcripts were sequenced. Generated by immunoSEQ multiplex PCR, the TCRdb table keeps only in-frame clones and is missing some. The sample holds some 240,000 clones, 11% seen once. This specimen comes from a study of beta chain features in type 1 diabetes. Study-wide findings and caveats: With patients and controls alike, PCR might favor shorter templates to an equal degree. A pattern of fewer insertions and more deletions at VDJ junctions was seen in type 1 diabetes patients.

Germline CDR1 reads LGHNA; CDR2 reads YNFKEQ. This CDR3 comprises 18 residues. V lost 0 bases, J lost 8 bases, and 12 bases stayed unmatched. This TCR came from a man aged 18 to 29 in good health. The rearrangement joins TRBV4-2 to TRBJ2-3, with 12 bases aligning to TRBD2. The sequenced sample was central memory CD4+ T cells from blood. CDR3 sequence (DNA): TGTGCCAGCAGCCAAGAAGCACAGACTAGCGGGAGATGGGGTACGCAGTATTTT. This encodes CASSQEAQTSGRWGTQYF.